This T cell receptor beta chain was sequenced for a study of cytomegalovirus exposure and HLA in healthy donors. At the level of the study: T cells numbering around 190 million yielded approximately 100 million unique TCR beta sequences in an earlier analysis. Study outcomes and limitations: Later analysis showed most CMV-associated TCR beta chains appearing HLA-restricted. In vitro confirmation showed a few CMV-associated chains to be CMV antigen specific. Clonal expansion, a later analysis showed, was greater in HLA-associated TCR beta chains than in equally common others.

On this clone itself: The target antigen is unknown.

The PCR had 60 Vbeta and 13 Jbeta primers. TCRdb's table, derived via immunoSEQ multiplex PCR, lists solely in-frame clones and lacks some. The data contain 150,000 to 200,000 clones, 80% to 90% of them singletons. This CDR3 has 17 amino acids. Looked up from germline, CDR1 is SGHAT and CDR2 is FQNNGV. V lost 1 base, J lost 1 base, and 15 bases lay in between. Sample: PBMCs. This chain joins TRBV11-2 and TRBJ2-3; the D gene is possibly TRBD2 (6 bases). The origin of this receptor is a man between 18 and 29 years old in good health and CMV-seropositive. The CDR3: CASSLVIGGGGTDTQYF. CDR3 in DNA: TGTGCCAGCAGCTTAGTTATTGGGGGAGGCGGCACAGATACGCAGTATTTT.